Listed here are 13 T cell receptor beta chains from one sample, sequenced in a study of beta chain features in type 1 diabetes. Reverse transcribing all isolated RNA meant expressed TCRB transcripts were sequenced. TCRdb's table, derived via immunoSEQ multiplex PCR, lists solely in-frame clones and lacks some. The sample includes around 250,000 clones, 25% to 30% of them seen just once. The sample consisted of central memory CD4+ T cells from blood. The receptor set was obtained from a man aged 25 to 40 in good health.

This clone was recorded a few times. J is TRBJ2-1 and V is TRBV10-3; 10 nucleotides match TRBD2. CDR3 length equals 14 residues. The V segment lost 8 bases and the J segment 5 bases; nucleotides outside the gene matches: 6. Germline lookup yields CDR1 ENHRY and CDR2 SYGVKD. Here the CDR3 DNA reads TGTGCCATCTCTAGCGGGAGAGTGGACAATGAGCAGTTCTTC. Protein sequence: CAISSGRVDNEQFF.

The rearrangement uses TRBV7-2 and TRBJ2-3; 9 bases fit TRBD2. J gave up 4 bases and V 5 bases, and 10 bases lay outside the gene matches. The CDR3 has 16 residues. The germline V gene has CDR1 SGHTA and CDR2 FQGNSA. The CDR3 coding sequence is TGTGCCAGCAGCATCCGAGCGGGAGGAGTTGCAGATACGCAGTATTTT. Its translation: CASSIRAGGVADTQYF.

This clone was counted ten times or more. The DNA of the CDR3 is TGTGCCAGCAGTGAAGCGCTAGTAGCGGGAGCTACGCAGCAGTACTTC. This encodes CASSEALVAGATQQYF. V usage is TRBV2 and J usage is TRBJ2-7; TRBD2 agrees at 9 bases. Germline V gene data show CDR1 as SNHLY and CDR2 as FYNNEI. This CDR3 region has 16 residues. Unmatched junction bases numbered 11, after V lost 0 bases and J lost 8 bases.

This clone was recorded a few times. The chain carries TRBV11-2 and TRBJ2-5, with D possibly matching TRBD1 (6 bases). The ends were cut back, 5 bases at V and 0 bases at J, with 13 bases in the middle. Germline lookup yields CDR1 SGHAT and CDR2 FQNNGV. There are 15 residues in the CDR3. The CDR3 DNA reads TGTGCCAGCAGCCGATCGGGACAATACCAAGAGACCCAGTACTTC. It encodes CASSRSGQYQETQYF.

The chain couples TRBV7-9 to TRBJ2-7; D is unclear. The V end lost 2 bases, the J end lost 6 bases, and 8 bases lay between the germline ends. The CDR3 is made up of 12 amino acids. The germline V gene has CDR1 SEHNR and CDR2 FQNEAQ (reference sequence). In DNA, the CDR3 is TGTGCCAGCAGCTTAAATGGTGGCGAGCAGTACTTC. Translated, it gives CASSLNGGEQYF.

This clone has only a few counts. This chain uses TRBV28 with TRBJ2-7; D gene ambiguous. The CDR3 sequence is 11 residues long. Looked up from germline, CDR1 is MDHEN and CDR2 is SYDVKM. Trimming stripped 7 bases from V and 1 base from J, with 5 bases between. For the CDR3, the DNA is TGTGCCAGCATGGGGTCCTACGAGCAGTACTTC. Its translation is CASMGSYEQYF.

The chain combines TRBV6-1 with TRBJ1-4; D is undetermined. Trimming cost V 4 bases and J 8 bases, with 8 bases left between them. CDR1 and CDR2 (germline): MNHNS, SASEGT. The CDR3 runs 12 residues. The CDR3 is CASSARAEKLFF. The DNA for the CDR3 is TGTGCCAGCAGTGCAAGGGCAGAAAAACTGTTTTTT.

This clone was seen only a few times. The chain uses TRBV30 and TRBJ2-1, with 8 bases lining up with TRBD1. CDR1 is GTSNPN and CDR2 is SVGIG in the germline V gene (reference sequence). This CDR3 spans 16 amino acids. V was clipped by 4 bases and J by 8 bases; unmatched bases: 16. This CDR3 is CAWNPRTGNFPDEQFF. The CDR3 region has the DNA TGTGCCTGGAACCCCCGGACAGGGAATTTTCCAGATGAGCAGTTCTTC.

The gene calls are TRBV5-6 and TRBJ2-1, with 9 bases fitting TRBD2. Trimming removed 6 bases from V and 2 bases from J; junction bases left unmatched: 12. The germline V gene encodes CDR1 SGHDT and CDR2 YYEEEE. The CDR3 is 17 amino acids. CDR3 protein: CASIRGSGRGPYNEQFF. The CDR3 nucleotides are TGTGCCAGCATAAGGGGTAGCGGGAGAGGACCCTACAATGAGCAGTTCTTC.

This chain uses TRBV27 with TRBJ2-7; weak D call: TRBD1 (5 bases). V lost 5 bases, J lost 12 bases, and 17 bases lay in between. The CDR3 runs 12 residues. Germline V lookup: CDR1 MNHEY, CDR2 SMNVEV (reference sequence). The DNA of the CDR3 is TGTGCCAGCAGTCTTATTGGGGCCAAGGCGTACTTC. This translates into CASSLIGAKAYF.

The genes are TRBV10-2 and TRBJ1-1; D is unresolved. This CDR3 is built from 13 residues. V lost 5 bases to trimming and J lost 1 base, with 8 bases between them. The V gene's germline CDR1 is WSHSY and CDR2 SAAADI. In nucleotides, the CDR3 is TGCGCCAGCAGTACTACGGAGAACACTGAAGCTTTCTTT. Translation: CASSTTENTEAFF.

V and J are TRBV7-9 and TRBJ2-3; D not certain. Trimming pared 2 bases from V and 0 bases from J, leaving 9 bases between. The length of the CDR3 is 15 residues. Germline loops: CDR1 SEHNR, CDR2 FQNEAQ (reference sequence). This CDR3 reads CASSLLSASTDTQYF. CDR3 coding DNA: TGTGCCAGCAGCTTATTATCAGCGAGCACAGATACGCAGTATTTT.

V usage is TRBV4-3 and J usage is TRBJ2-5; D is possibly TRBD1 or TRBD2 (5 bases each). Trimming removed 1 base at V and 5 bases at J, with 11 bases between. Germline assignment: CDR1 LGHNA and CDR2 YSLEER. The length of the CDR3 is 14 residues. CDR3 in DNA: TGCGCCAGCAGCCAAGGGACCTGGGGGGAGACCCAGTACTTC. As protein: CASSQGTWGETQYF.